The 23 T cell receptor beta chains listed next were all sequenced from one sample in a study of T cell responses to AZD1222 COVID-19 vaccine. Libraries were prepared by immunoSEQ multiplex PCR; TCRdb keeps only in-frame clonotypes and omits some of them. The repertoire holds under 200,000 clones, with around nine tenths as singletons. Sequenced here: peripheral blood, sampled 28 days after the second AZD1222 dose. The receptors stem from an adult who received the AZD1222 COVID-19 vaccine.

The V call is TRBV3-1 (or the pseudogene TRBV3-2), the J call TRBJ1-3, with a weak D call TRBD1 (5 bases). In germline, CDR1 is LGHDT, CDR2 YNNKEL (reference sequence). The CDR3 covers 20 residues. V was trimmed by 3 bases and J by 2 bases, leaving 26 bases between them. CDR3 sequence reads: CASSHRKGQGSRVAGNTIYF. The CDR3 DNA is TGTGCCAGCAGCCATCGAAAAGGGCAGGGCTCCCGAGTGGCTGGAAACACCATATATTTT.

The gene calls are TRBV7-6 and TRBJ2-1; D unresolved. Germline CDR1 reads SGHVS; CDR2 reads FNYEAQ. The CDR3 covers 13 residues. Deletions cut 1 base from V and 7 bases from J, with 8 bases between. This CDR3 reads CASSLVVWNEQFF. CDR3 bases: TGTGCCAGCAGCTTAGTTGTTTGGAATGAGCAGTTCTTC.

The J gene is TRBJ2-3, the V gene TRBV5-1, with TRBD2 matching over 14 bases. The CDR3 runs 16 residues. Germline V gene sequence: CDR1 SGHRS, CDR2 YFSETQ. The V gene end was trimmed by 3 bases and the J gene end by 2 bases; junction bases not matched to a gene: 2. In DNA form, the CDR3 reads TGCGCCAGCAGCTCGGGACTAGCGGGAGCCACAGATACGCAGTATTTT. It encodes CASSSGLAGATDTQYF.

V and J are TRBV28 and TRBJ1-1, with D possibly matching TRBD1 (6 bases). Per germline, CDR1 MDHEN and CDR2 SYDVKM. There are 12 residues in the CDR3. V was cut by 1 base and J by 14 bases, with 14 bases left in between. CDR3 nucleotide sequence: TGTGCCAGCAGTTTATTTACAGGGTTCGTCTTCTTT. This translates into CASSLFTGFVFF.

The chain has TRBV9 and TRBJ2-5, with 9 bases aligning to TRBD1. V dropped 4 bases and J dropped 5; count of bases not matched to a gene: 9. The germline V gene encodes CDR1 SGDLS and CDR2 YYNGEE. The CDR3 is made up of 15 amino acids. CDR3 loop: CASSLTTGGWETQYF. The CDR3 DNA follows: TGTGCCAGCAGCTTGACAACAGGGGGCTGGGAGACCCAGTACTTC.

This clone was picked up one time. This chain uses TRBV9 with TRBJ2-1, with TRBD1 matching 7 bases. Unmatched junction bases numbered 8, after V lost 0 bases and J lost 5 bases. The CDR3 is made up of 16 amino acids. Germline values: CDR1 SGDLS, CDR2 YYNGEE. DNA of the CDR3: TGTGCCAGCAGCGTAGCTACAATAGGGACAGACAATGAGCAGTTCTTC. It codes for CASSVATIGTDNEQFF.

This clone appeared once. V gene TRBV4-2 combines with J gene TRBJ2-6; 11 bases agree with TRBD1. This CDR3 comprises 17 residues. Germline values: CDR1 LGHNA, CDR2 YNFKEQ. With V trimmed by 4 bases and J by 2 bases, 4 bases remained unmatched. CDR3 protein: CASSLRDRGTGANVLTF. The CDR3 nucleotides are TGTGCCAGCAGCCTCCGGGACAGGGGGACTGGGGCCAACGTCCTGACTTTC.

V is TRBV30 and J is TRBJ2-7, with D perhaps given as TRBD1 or TRBD2 (6 bases each). Germline CDR1 GTSNPN, CDR2 SVGIG (reference sequence). Trimming left V 3 bases short and J 3 bases short, with 9 bases between. The CDR3 is 12 residues long. CDR3: CAWRGGIYEQYF. The CDR3 DNA is TGTGCCTGGAGAGGGGGGATCTACGAGCAGTACTTC. Complete variable domain (other parts from reference TRBV30 and TRBJ2-7): SQTIHQWPATLVQPVGSPLSLECTVEGTSNPNLYWYRQAAGRGLQLLFYSVGIGQISSEVPQNLSASRPQDRQFILSSKKLLLSDSGFYLCAWRGGIYEQYFGPGTRLTVT.

The gene calls are TRBV7-2 and TRBJ1-2; the D is unclear. V lost 1 base and J 1 base, leaving 7 bases between the germline ends. This CDR3 is built from 14 residues. Germline V lookup: CDR1 SGHTA, CDR2 FQGNSA. The CDR3 loop is CASSLGLVNYGYTF. In nucleotides, the CDR3 is TGTGCCAGCAGCTTAGGCCTCGTTAACTATGGCTACACCTTC.

The CDR3 sequence is CASSSQGPSYEQYF. CDR3 coding DNA: TGTGCCAGTAGTAGCCAGGGACCCTCCTACGAGCAGTACTTC. The chain carries TRBV19 and TRBJ2-7; either TRBD1 or TRBD2 may supply D (5 bases each). Germline V gene sequence: CDR1 LNHDA, CDR2 SQIVND (reference sequence). This CDR3 contains 14 residues. V lost 4 bases to trimming and J lost 0 bases, with 10 bases between them.

The chain links TRBV18 to TRBJ2-5, with D uncertain. The CDR3 length is 13 residues. Germline V gene lookup returns CDR1 KGHSH and CDR2 LQKENI. The ends were cut back, 1 base at V and 2 bases at J, with 5 bases in the middle. The CDR3 loop reads CASSPREQETQYF. DNA for the CDR3: TGTGCCAGCTCACCACGAGAACAAGAGACCCAGTACTTC.

The genes are TRBV27 and TRBJ1-2, with D maybe TRBD1 (6 bases). The germline CDR1 and CDR2 sequences are MNHEY and SMNVEV (reference sequence). V lost 4 bases and J 8 bases, leaving 8 bases between the germline ends. The CDR3 covers 11 residues. CDR3: CASSSGDGYTF. In DNA, the CDR3 is TGTGCCAGCAGTTCAGGGGACGGCTACACCTTC.

This chain uses TRBV27 with TRBJ2-5; the match to TRBD2 covers 7 bases. The CDR3 consists of 13 residues. V gave up 5 bases and J gave up 5 bases; unmatched junction bases: 5. Germline values: CDR1 MNHEY, CDR2 SMNVEV (reference sequence). The CDR3 spells CASSRTSSETQYF. Written as DNA, the CDR3 is TGTGCCAGCAGTAGGACTAGTAGTGAGACCCAGTACTTC.

The J gene is TRBJ2-3, the V gene TRBV9; D might be TRBD2 (6 bases). The CDR3 totals 17 residues. Looked up from germline, CDR1 is SGDLS and CDR2 is YYNGEE. Trimming left V 0 bases short and J 0 bases short, with 14 bases between. CDR3 coding DNA: TGTGCCAGCAGCGTAGGCGTTGGGAGCGGGAGCACAGATACGCAGTATTTT. Translation: CASSVGVGSGSTDTQYF.

The genes are TRBV5-1 and TRBJ1-5; D call uncertain. The CDR3 extends over 16 amino acids. V lost 4 bases and J lost 1, with 15 bases in between. CDR1 SGHRS and CDR2 YFSETQ come from the germline V gene. The CDR3 here is CASSKGPPESNQPQHF. CDR3 nucleotide sequence: TGCGCCAGCAGCAAGGGTCCTCCCGAAAGCAATCAGCCCCAGCATTTT.

This clone was detected a few times. The rearrangement joins TRBV6-4 to TRBJ1-5; no reliable D call. V was pared by 4 bases and J by 7 bases, with 14 bases between. The CDR3 contains 14 residues. Germline V gives CDR1 MRHNA, CDR2 SNTAGT. The CDR3 DNA reads as TGTGCCAGCAGTGCCCGTGAGTCGGGCCAGCCCCAGCATTTT. Translated, it gives CASSARESGQPQHF.

The chain links TRBV6-5 to TRBJ2-1; TRBD2 matches at 8 bases. The V segment lost 7 bases and the J segment 2 bases; nucleotides outside the gene matches: 7. The CDR3 is 15 residues long. CDR1 MNHEY and CDR2 SVGAGI come from the germline V gene. The chain's CDR3 is CASKTGTSTYNEQFF. CDR3 bases: TGTGCCAGCAAAACCGGGACTAGTACCTACAATGAGCAGTTCTTC.

The rearrangement links TRBV6-2 or TRBV6-3 to TRBJ2-2; the D is unclear. V dropped 6 bases and J dropped 5 bases, with 13 bases sitting between them. Per the germline V gene, CDR1 is MNHEY and CDR2 is SVGEGT. This CDR3 region has 14 residues. The CDR3 spells CASSLAVETGELFF. Here the CDR3 DNA reads TGTGCCAGCAGCCTGGCAGTTGAGACCGGGGAGCTGTTTTTT.

V gene TRBV11-2 combines with J gene TRBJ2-1; D is perhaps TRBD2 (5 bases). V dropped 5 bases and J dropped 9 bases, with 20 bases sitting between them. This CDR3 has 15 amino acids. Per the germline V gene, CDR1 is SGHAT and CDR2 is FQNNGV. The CDR3 spells CASSPAAGRIGEQFF. The CDR3, as DNA: TGTGCCAGCAGCCCCGCGGCGGGTAGGATAGGTGAGCAGTTCTTC.

This chain joins TRBV6-2 or TRBV6-3 and TRBJ2-7; maybe TRBD1 (5 bases). Germline assignment: CDR1 MNHEY and CDR2 SVGEGT. Deletions cut 0 bases from V and 6 bases from J, with 12 bases between. The CDR3 length is 14 residues. The CDR3 nucleotides are TGTGCCAGCAGTTACTCGTGGCAGGGTTCCGAGCAGTACTTC. Residues: CASSYSWQGSEQYF.

The V and J genes are TRBV4-3 and TRBJ1-6; 7 bases are shared with TRBD1. Germline V gene data show CDR1 as LGHNA and CDR2 as YSLEER. The CDR3 sequence is 15 residues long. Germline trimming cut 0 bases from V and 8 bases from J; bases unmatched to any gene: 4. CDR3 bases: TGCGCCAGCAGCCAAGATTGGCAGGGGGATTCACCCCTCCACTTT. Translation: CASSQDWQGDSPLHF.

The genes are TRBV15 and TRBJ1-5, with TRBD1 identical over 9 bases. This CDR3 comprises 14 residues. V was clipped by 5 bases and J by 5 bases; unmatched bases: 4. Germline V CDR1 and CDR2: LNHNV, YYDKDF (reference sequence). The DNA for the CDR3 is TGTGCCACCAGCGCCCGGGACAGGGATCAGCCCCAGCATTTT. Its translation is CATSARDRDQPQHF.

The rearrangement links TRBV18 to TRBJ2-7; 8 bases fit TRBD2. Unmatched junction bases numbered 6, after V lost 2 bases and J lost 6 bases. The CDR3 runs 14 residues. CDR1 is KGHSH and CDR2 is LQKENI in the germline V gene. The CDR3 bases are TGTGCCAGCTCACCAACCAGCGGGAGAAGCGAGCAGTACTTC. Its translation is CASSPTSGRSEQYF.